This paragraph covers one TCR beta chain sequence. Trimming removed 3 bases from V and 6 bases from J; junction bases left unmatched: 2. The CDR3 spans 15 residues. CDR1 and CDR2 from the germline V gene are KGHDR and SFDVKD. Sequenced by immunoSEQ multiplex PCR; TCRdb stores in-frame clones only, minus some. The table has 200,000 to 250,000 clones, around 83% seen once. The data were obtained in a study of blood T cell repertoires in COVID-19. Study overall: Samples of COVID-19 (acute and convalescent) were obtained from the United States, Italy and Spain.

Sequenced input: peripheral blood. This chain uses TRBV24-1 with TRBJ2-2; 11 nucleotides match TRBD1. This TCR was recovered from a man of 80 years or more with acute or convalescent COVID-19. The CDR3 region has the DNA TGTGCCACCAGTGATAGGGGACAGGGGGCCGGGGAGCTGTTTTTT. Translation gives CATSDRGQGAGELFF.